This T cell receptor (beta chain) was sequenced in a study of a mutant IDH1 vaccine in newly diagnosed glioma. CDR1 is MGHRA, CDR2 YSYEKL, per germline. This CDR3 is 14 amino acids long. The germline V and J ends were trimmed by 4 bases and 5 bases, with 15 bases remaining between them. Time point in this sample: baseline, week 1 (first vaccination visit). Treatment given: pre-vaccination baseline after standard-of-care therapy. The protocol was immunoSEQ multiplex PCR, while the TCRdb copy is restricted to in-frame clones and leaves out a portion. This sample has 59,000 or so clones; more than 85% occur once, and the top ten carry over 2.5%.

The genes are TRBV4-1 and TRBJ2-7; D call uncertain. The sequenced sample was PBMCs, obtained from a glioma patient treated with radiotherapy, temozolomide or both. This TCR came from a middle-aged man with glioma. CDR3 loop: CASSPLQVSNEQYF. The CDR3 DNA is TGCGCCAGCAGCCCTCTTCAAGTGAGTAACGAGCAGTACTTC.